The text below deals with one TCR beta chain. Its antigen is currently unknown. This CDR3 spans 16 amino acids. Germline assignment: CDR1 ENHRY and CDR2 SYGVKD. Unmatched junction bases numbered 13, after V lost 3 bases and J lost 7 bases. This sample is drawn from a study of cytomegalovirus exposure and HLA in healthy donors. Study results and limitations: Common viral pathogens seemed to be connected with several of the most significant clusters, according to a later analysis. Cytomegalovirus-associated status was assigned to about 170 TCR beta chains.

PCR primers comprised 60 Vbeta and 13 Jbeta primers. Assay: immunoSEQ multiplex PCR; the TCRdb copy retains only in-frame clones and omits some. The table includes under 200,000 clones, roughly 82% detected once. This TCR came from a girl aged 5-17 years in good health and CMV-seropositive. The chain couples TRBV10-3 to TRBJ1-2; 8 positions agree with TRBD1. The sequenced sample consisted of PBMCs. CDR3 sequence: CAISDPDRGPLGGYTF. As DNA, the CDR3 is TGTGCCATCAGTGACCCTGACAGGGGACCCCTAGGTGGCTACACCTTC.